The 25 T cell receptor beta chains reported below all come from one sample, sequenced in a study of blood T cell repertoires in COVID-19. Assay used: immunoSEQ multiplex PCR; TCRdb lists only in-frame clones, some missing. The table shows about 150,000 clones, with more than 75% occurring only once. Specimen: peripheral blood. The receptor source for this set is a man aged 55 to 70 with acute or convalescent COVID-19.

V gene TRBV25-1 combines with J gene TRBJ2-5; possible D gene TRBD1, 6 bases. This CDR3 is built from 17 residues. Between the trimmed V and J ends, which lost 3 bases and 0 bases, there was a span of 17 bases. Germline V gene data show CDR1 as MGHDK and CDR2 as SYGVNS. The CDR3 is CASSESVGAPYQETQYF. The CDR3 DNA is TGTGCCAGCAGTGAGTCTGTGGGGGCCCCGTACCAAGAGACCCAGTACTTC.

This clone appeared a single time. This chain uses TRBV10-3 with TRBJ2-1, with 8 bases identical to TRBD2. The trim removed 3 bases at V and 1 base at J, leaving 14 bases unmatched. CDR1 is ENHRY, CDR2 SYGVKD, per germline. The CDR3 consists of 19 residues. CDR3 region: CAISDFLMAGGPSYNEQFF. CDR3 sequence (DNA): TGTGCCATCAGTGACTTCTTAATGGCGGGAGGACCATCCTACAATGAGCAGTTCTTC.

Worth noting for this clone: At one of its ends the junction is not consistent with the germline gene, which may arise from a read error. The chain has TRBV4-1 and TRBJ2-4; TRBD1 aligns across 9 bases. Germline V CDR1 and CDR2: MGHRA, YSYEKL. The CDR3 runs 15 residues. The CDR3: CASSQEGTGKNIQYF. In DNA form, the CDR3 reads TGCGCCAGCAGTCAAGAAGGGACAGGGAAAAACATTCAGTACTTC.

This clone was counted only a few times. V gene TRBV4-1 combines with J gene TRBJ2-6, with 8 bases matching TRBD1. V lost 2 bases and J lost 0; bases outside the gene matches: 6. The CDR3 loop spans 18 amino acids. Per the germline V gene, CDR1 is MGHRA and CDR2 is YSYEKL. CDR3 sequence reads: CASSQNRGSFSGANVLTF. DNA for the CDR3: TGCGCCAGCAGCCAAAACAGGGGGTCTTTCTCTGGGGCCAACGTCCTGACTTTC.

This clone has only a few counts. CDR3 nucleotide sequence: TGTGCCAGCAGCCTTGGACAGGGGACCTACGAGCAGTACTTC. It is translated as CASSLGQGTYEQYF. The gene calls are TRBV3-1 (or the pseudogene TRBV3-2) and TRBJ2-7, with 9 bases aligning to TRBD1. The CDR3 loop spans 14 amino acids. In germline, CDR1 is LGHDT, CDR2 YNNKEL (reference sequence). The trim removed 4 bases at V and 2 bases at J, leaving 3 bases unmatched.

The CDR3 region is CASRDLGLADYEQYF. The CDR3 DNA reads TGCGCCAGCAGAGACCTGGGACTAGCGGACTACGAGCAGTACTTC. The J gene is TRBJ2-7, the V gene TRBV10-2; TRBD2 aligns across 11 bases. The CDR3 is 15 amino acids. Losses at the gene ends were 6 bases for V and 3 bases for J; bases not matched to a gene: 7. Looked up from germline, CDR1 is WSHSY and CDR2 is SAAADI.

The chain couples TRBV18 to TRBJ2-7; no definite D call. Germline CDR1 reads KGHSH; CDR2 reads LQKENI. Trimming stripped 1 base from V and 0 bases from J, with 22 bases between. The CDR3 totals 19 residues. Here the CDR3 DNA reads TGTGCCAGCTCACCACTGGGCCCCCTTGCTGGCCTCCGCTCCTACGAGCAGTACTTC. Amino acids: CASSPLGPLAGLRSYEQYF.

This chain uses TRBV21-1 with TRBJ1-2; TRBD1 is the table's D call and was not checked against the DNA. TRBV21-1 represents a pseudogene. The CDR3 length is 15 residues. As DNA, the CDR3 is TGTGCCAGCAGCAAATCGGCAGGATGGGACTATGGCTACACCTTC. This gives the protein CASSKSAGWDYGYTF.

The chain uses TRBV5-1 and TRBJ2-1; the D gene is possibly TRBD1 (5 bases). Germline loops: CDR1 SGHRS, CDR2 YFSETQ. The CDR3 extends over 15 amino acids. V lost 4 bases, J lost 2 bases, and 13 bases lay in between. CDR3 nucleotide sequence: TGCGCCAGCAGCCCATCAGGGTCCCCCTACAATGAGCAGTTCTTC. This gives the protein CASSPSGSPYNEQFF.

The chain uses TRBV5-6 and TRBJ2-3, with D tentatively TRBD2 (6 bases). V lost 4 bases, J lost 6 bases, and 9 bases lay in between. The CDR3 loop spans 12 amino acids. Germline lookup yields CDR1 SGHDT and CDR2 YYEEEE. DNA for the CDR3: TGTGCCAGCAGCCAACGGGGGGATACGCAGTATTTT. Translating it yields CASSQRGDTQYF.

This clone was counted between two and nine times. CDR3 bases: TGTGCCAGTAGTATAGGAAGTTTCGGGGGGCTCAGTGAAGCTTTCTTT. Its protein is CASSIGSFGGLSEAFF. The genes are TRBV19 and TRBJ1-1, with a tentative D call TRBD1 (6 bases). This CDR3 is 16 amino acids long. Looked up from germline, CDR1 is LNHDA and CDR2 is SQIVND (reference sequence). Trimming shortened V by 1 base and J by 7 bases, and 19 bases separated the two germline ends.

This chain uses TRBV19 with TRBJ2-1; 12 nucleotides agree with TRBD2. V was clipped by 6 bases and J by 5 bases; unmatched bases: 5. CDR3 length equals 15 residues. CDR1 and CDR2 (germline): LNHDA, SQIVND (reference sequence). The CDR3 is CASSLAGGPHNEQFF. CDR3 sequence (DNA): TGTGCCAGTAGCCTAGCGGGAGGGCCCCACAATGAGCAGTTCTTC.

The rearrangement links TRBV2 to TRBJ1-2; 7 bases fit TRBD1. The CDR3 length is 15 residues. The germline CDR1 and CDR2 sequences are SNHLY and FYNNEI. Trimming took 2 bases from V and 4 from J; bases not matched to a gene: 7. In nucleotides, the CDR3 is TGTGCCAGCAGTGAACAATGGGCAGGGGGCTATGGCTACACCTTC. Translated: CASSEQWAGGYGYTF.

V is TRBV5-1 and J is TRBJ2-1; TRBD2 might be the D (5 bases). Between the trimmed V and J ends, which lost 2 bases and 4 bases, there was a span of 13 bases. CDR1 and CDR2 (germline): SGHRS, YFSETQ. The length of the CDR3 is 15 residues. CDR3 protein: CASSLAMRGYNEQFF. CDR3 nucleotide sequence: TGCGCCAGCAGCTTAGCGATGAGAGGGTACAATGAGCAGTTCTTC.

The chain joins TRBV12-3 or TRBV12-4 to TRBJ2-5; perhaps TRBD2 as D (5 bases). Trimming took off 4 bases at V and 7 bases at J, with 13 bases between the two ends. This CDR3 is built from 13 residues. The CDR3 DNA reads TGTGCCAGCAGTTGGGAGTTAGGACGGACCCAGTACTTC. Protein product: CASSWELGRTQYF.

Worth noting for this clone: It may be a read error: a sequence one base away is much more abundant. V usage is TRBV6-5 and J usage is TRBJ2-7; the match to TRBD1 covers 10 bases. The CDR3 is 12 amino acids. J was trimmed by 4 bases and V by 6 bases; bases with no gene match: 0. Germline CDR1 is MNHEY and CDR2 is SVGAGI. The CDR3 nucleotides read TGTGCCAGCAGGGGACAGGGGTACGAGCAGTACTTC. Its protein is CASRGQGYEQYF.

A remark on this clone: Its ends do not fully match the called genes, so a read error is possible. The gene calls are TRBV3-1 (or the pseudogene TRBV3-2) and TRBJ2-7, with TRBD2 matching 7 bases. Germline-derived CDR1 and CDR2 are LGHDT and YNNKEL (reference sequence). The CDR3 runs 13 residues. The CDR3 is CASSQDRGGSRNF. CDR3 bases: TGTGCCAGCAGCCAAGATAGGGGCGGGAGTAGGAACTTC.

This clone was detected once. The chain links TRBV11-3 to TRBJ2-5; possible D gene TRBD1, 7 bases. This CDR3 spans 14 amino acids. Trimming stripped 5 bases from V and 4 bases from J, with 14 bases between. Germline CDR1 SGHNT, CDR2 YENEEA. The CDR3 DNA sequence: TGTGCCAGCAGCCAACAGGGGAGGTCAGAGACCCAGTACTTC. Its translation is CASSQQGRSETQYF.

This chain links TRBV18 with TRBJ2-2; D not certain. Trimming took off 1 base at V and 5 bases at J, with 14 bases between the two ends. Germline V CDR1 and CDR2: KGHSH, LQKENI. This CDR3 is 16 amino acids long. CDR3 sequence (DNA): TGTGCCAGCTCACCACTCGTAGTAGAGGCGACCGGGGAGCTGTTTTTT. Residues: CASSPLVVEATGELFF. Filled out from reference TRBV18 and TRBJ2-2, the complete variable domain reads NAGVMQNPRHLVRRRGQEARLRCSPMKGHSHVYWYRQLPEEGLKFMVYLQKENIIDESGMPKERFSAEFPKEGPSILRIQQVVRGDSAAYFCASSPLVVEATGELFFGEGSRLTVL.

The chain couples TRBV3-1 (or the pseudogene TRBV3-2) to TRBJ2-3, with a weak D call TRBD1 (5 bases). V was clipped by 3 bases and J by 0 bases, with 13 bases between them. The CDR3 length is 16 residues. Germline-derived CDR1 and CDR2 are LGHDT and YNNKEL (reference sequence). CDR3 sequence (DNA): TGTGCCAGCAGCCATCTTAGGGGTGCTAGCACAGATACGCAGTATTTT. Protein product: CASSHLRGASTDTQYF.

The chain recombines TRBV29-1 with TRBJ1-1, with D hard to call. The V end lost 7 bases, the J end lost 4 bases, and 10 bases lay between the germline ends. There are 11 residues in the CDR3. Germline CDR1 is SQVTM and CDR2 is ANQGSEA. The CDR3 loop reads CSARIVTEAFF. CDR3 DNA: TGCAGCGCAAGAATAGTCACTGAAGCTTTCTTT.

This chain connects TRBV6-1 to TRBJ2-2, with TRBD2 matching over 9 bases. The germline V gene encodes CDR1 MNHNS and CDR2 SASEGT. The CDR3 has 17 amino acids. V was clipped by 4 bases and J by 1 base; unmatched bases: 7. The CDR3 here is CASSGGRLAENTGELFF. CDR3 bases: TGTGCCAGCAGTGGGGGCAGACTAGCGGAGAACACCGGGGAGCTGTTTTTT.

CDR3 coding DNA: TGTGCCAGCAGCTTATACCAGGGGAATCAGCCCCAGCATTTT. It is translated as CASSLYQGNQPQHF. The V gene is TRBV7-2, the J gene TRBJ1-5; a possible D gene is TRBD1 (6 bases). Trimming removed 2 bases at V and 4 bases at J, with 9 bases between. Per the germline V gene, CDR1 is SGHTA and CDR2 is FQGNSA. This CDR3 region has 14 residues.

The CDR3 spells CASSHSTSEETQYF. Here the CDR3 DNA reads TGTGCCAGCAGTCACTCTACTAGCGAGGAGACCCAGTACTTC. The chain couples TRBV2 to TRBJ2-5; TRBD2 aligns across 7 bases. CDR1 is SNHLY and CDR2 is FYNNEI in the germline V gene. V dropped 5 bases and J dropped 5; count of bases not matched to a gene: 8. CDR3 size: 14 residues.

This clone was seen a single time. The chain recombines TRBV28 with TRBJ2-7; TRBD1 aligns across 10 bases. This CDR3 has 15 amino acids. CDR1 and CDR2 (germline): MDHEN, SYDVKM. Trimming cost V 3 bases and J 2 bases; bases outside gene matches: 4. CDR3 bases: TGTGCCAGCAGTTTCGGGACAGGGGTCACCTACGAGCAGTACTTC. It is translated as CASSFGTGVTYEQYF.